This entry describes one T cell receptor beta chain. Its matching antigen is unknown. This entry is derived from a study of a mutant IDH1 vaccine in newly diagnosed glioma. Time point here: week 11, during vaccination. Each dose of the vaccine consisted of 300 ug of mutant IDH1 20-mer peptide, with topical imiquimod. Here immunoSEQ multiplex PCR was the method, and the copy in TCRdb shows in-frame clones only, minus some. The data contain 55,000 or so clones, roughly 90% of them singletons. Study-wide results and caveats: Detectable vaccine-induced immune responses arose in approximately 93% of patients.

The CDR3 length is 12 residues. V was clipped by 4 bases and J by 8 bases, with 10 bases between them. Germline CDR1 is SGDLS and CDR2 is YYNGEE. The genes are TRBV9 and TRBJ2-1; the D is unclear. The sample was PBMCs, taken from a glioma patient whose treatment included an IDH1 peptide vaccine. The source is a man in his fifties with glioma. The CDR3 nucleotides are TGTGCCAGCAGCCCCGACTGGGATGAGCAGTTCTTC. Amino acids: CASSPDWDEQFF. The full variable domain, its missing parts supplied by reference TRBV9 and TRBJ2-1, is DSGVTQTPKHLITATGQRVTLRCSPRSGDLSVYWYQQSLDQGLQFLIQYYNGEERAKGNILERFSAQQFPDLHSELNLSSLELGDSALYFCASSPDWDEQFFGPGTRLTVL.